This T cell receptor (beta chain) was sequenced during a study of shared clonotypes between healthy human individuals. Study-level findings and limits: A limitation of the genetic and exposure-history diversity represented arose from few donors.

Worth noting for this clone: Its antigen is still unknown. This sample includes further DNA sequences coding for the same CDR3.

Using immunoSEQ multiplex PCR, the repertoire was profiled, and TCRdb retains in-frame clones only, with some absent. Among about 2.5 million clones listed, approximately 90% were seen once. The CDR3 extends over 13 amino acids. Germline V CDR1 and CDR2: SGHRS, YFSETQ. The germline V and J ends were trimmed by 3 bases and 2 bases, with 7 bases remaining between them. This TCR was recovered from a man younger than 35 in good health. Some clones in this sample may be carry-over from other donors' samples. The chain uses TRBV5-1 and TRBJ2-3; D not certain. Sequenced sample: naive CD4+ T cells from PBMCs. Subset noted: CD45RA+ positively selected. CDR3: CASSSIPTDTQYF. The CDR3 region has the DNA TGCGCCAGCAGCTCCATACCCACAGATACGCAGTATTTT.